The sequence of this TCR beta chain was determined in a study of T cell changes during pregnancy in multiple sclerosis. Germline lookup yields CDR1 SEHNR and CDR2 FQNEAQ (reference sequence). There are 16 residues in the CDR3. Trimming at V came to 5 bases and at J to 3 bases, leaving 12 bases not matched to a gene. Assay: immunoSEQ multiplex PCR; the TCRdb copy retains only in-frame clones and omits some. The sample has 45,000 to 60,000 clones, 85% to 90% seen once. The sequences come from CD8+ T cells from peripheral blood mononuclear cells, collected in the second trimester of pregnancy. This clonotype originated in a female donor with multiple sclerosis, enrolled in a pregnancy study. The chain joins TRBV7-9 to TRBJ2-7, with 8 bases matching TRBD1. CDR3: CASSKDGTGQGYEQYF. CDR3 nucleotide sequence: TGTGCCAGCAGCAAGGACGGGACAGGTCAAGGCTACGAGCAGTACTTC.